The present entry profiles one T cell receptor (beta chain) with its context. The antigen is unknown. TRB was amplified from approximately 250 ng of peripheral blood genomic DNA per sample. This specimen belongs to a study of T cell clusters in autoimmune cytopenias. The germline V gene encodes CDR1 SGHKS and CDR2 YYEKEE (reference sequence). The CDR3 totals 15 residues. Study-wide findings and caveats: Exclusive TRB clusters were 2.5 to 3.5-fold more numerous in healthy donors than in active autoimmune hepatitis.

One tube held mixed TRB-A and TRB-B primer pools for touch-down PCR. TCRdb derives one entry per CDR3 protein from the multiplex PCR reads, leaving out DNA. This sample's table reports approximately 11,000 distinct CDR3 sequences. Another study also made use of these data, one on T cell repertoires in aging, cancer and after chemotherapy. Per that paper: The repertoire data cannot show anything about immunological memory following chemotherapy.

What was sequenced was peripheral blood. The chain employs TRBV5-5 and TRBJ2-7; TCRdb proposes TRBD1, but this gene call is untestable without DNA. The source is a human donor in good health. CDR3 protein: CASSSDGGVYYEQYF.